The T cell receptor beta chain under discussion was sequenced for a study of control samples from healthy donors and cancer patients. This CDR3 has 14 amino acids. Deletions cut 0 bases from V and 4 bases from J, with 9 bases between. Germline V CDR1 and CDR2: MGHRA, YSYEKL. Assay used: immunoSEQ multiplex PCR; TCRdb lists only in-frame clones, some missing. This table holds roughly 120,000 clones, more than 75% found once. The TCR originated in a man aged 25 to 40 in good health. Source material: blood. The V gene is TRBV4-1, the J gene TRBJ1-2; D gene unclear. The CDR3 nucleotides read TGCGCCAGCAGCCAAGATCGGGCAGGCTATGGCTACACCTTC. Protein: CASSQDRAGYGYTF.